The 13 T cell receptor beta chains in this list originate from one sample, sequenced in a study of T cell changes during pregnancy in multiple sclerosis. The assay was immunoSEQ multiplex PCR, and TCRdb's table has in-frame clones only and misses some. This table has about 61,000 clones, approximately 90% appearing once. The material sequenced was peripheral blood, taken in the first trimester of pregnancy. The source of these receptors is a female donor in good health, enrolled as a control in a pregnancy study.

This clone was found a few times. The chain links TRBV6-6 to TRBJ1-5; 9 bases map to TRBD1. V shed 4 bases, J shed 9 bases, and the junction held 13 bases outside the gene matches. In germline, CDR1 is MNHNY, CDR2 SVGAGI (reference sequence). The CDR3 has 16 amino acids. Written as DNA, the CDR3 is TGTGCCAGCAGTTCCGCCGGGACAGGGAGTATCAGGCCCCAGCATTTT. This encodes CASSSAGTGSIRPQHF.

The rearrangement links TRBV28 to TRBJ1-2, with TRBD1 as a possible D gene (5 bases). With 4 bases removed from V and 8 bases from J, the gap between germline ends came to 11 bases. Looked up from germline, CDR1 is MDHEN and CDR2 is SYDVKM. The CDR3 has 12 amino acids. The CDR3 nucleotides are TGTGCCAGCAGTTCCCTCCCAGGGGGCTACACCTTC. Its protein is CASSSLPGGYTF.

The V gene is TRBV14, the J gene TRBJ1-1; D is undetermined. Germline CDR1 reads SGHDN; CDR2 reads FVKESK. V was shortened by 4 bases and J by 4 bases, with 10 bases between the two germline ends. The CDR3 totals 13 residues. In DNA, the CDR3 is TGTGCCAGCAGCCCCCGCATGAGCACTGAAGCTTTCTTT. It is translated as CASSPRMSTEAFF.

This clone appeared once. The CDR3 loop is CASSPRRLGTDTQYF. For the CDR3, the DNA is TGTGCCAGCAGCCCCAGGAGGCTAGGCACAGATACGCAGTATTTT. V gene TRBV7-2 combines with J gene TRBJ2-3, with TRBD2 as a possible D gene (5 bases). There are 15 residues in the CDR3. Between the trimmed V and J ends, which lost 5 bases and 1 base, there was a span of 13 bases. The germline V gene has CDR1 SGHTA and CDR2 FQGNSA.

The chain has TRBV5-6 and TRBJ1-2, with D possibly matching TRBD1 (5 bases). The CDR3 has 14 residues. Germline V gives CDR1 SGHDT, CDR2 YYEEEE. V was clipped by 4 bases and J by 3 bases, with 13 bases between them. The CDR3 loop reads CASSRQQSDYGYTF. The CDR3 DNA is TGTGCCAGCAGCCGACAGCAATCCGACTATGGCTACACCTTC.

This chain links TRBV2 with TRBJ1-1; TRBD1 aligns across 8 bases. V lost 9 bases to trimming and J lost 1 base; unmatched junction nucleotides: 7. Germline lookup yields CDR1 SNHLY and CDR2 FYNNEI. The length of the CDR3 is 14 residues. CDR3 DNA sequence: TGTGCCAGTAAAGGACAGGGCCGGAACACTGAAGCTTTCTTT. Translated, it gives CASKGQGRNTEAFF.

The chain is built from TRBV4-2 and TRBJ2-1, with D possibly TRBD1 on 5 matching bases. V was clipped by 0 bases and J by 6 bases, with 18 bases between them. The germline CDR1 and CDR2 sequences are LGHNA and YNFKEQ. This CDR3 has 17 amino acids. Here the CDR3 reads CASSQEAAGWSLNEQFF. The CDR3 DNA follows: TGTGCCAGCAGCCAAGAGGCGGCAGGGTGGTCTCTCAATGAGCAGTTCTTC.

The chain recombines TRBV7-8 with TRBJ1-6; maybe TRBD1 (5 bases). This CDR3 is 15 amino acids long. Trimming stripped 5 bases from V and 7 bases from J, with 15 bases between. Germline V gene sequence: CDR1 SGHVS, CDR2 FQNEAQ. The chain's CDR3 is CASSPVAGRNSPLHF. The CDR3 DNA reads TGTGCCAGCAGCCCGGTCGCAGGGAGGAATTCACCCCTCCACTTT.

The CDR3 protein is CASSPGDRENTGELFF. The CDR3 DNA is TGCGCCAGCAGCCCAGGGGACAGAGAAAACACCGGGGAGCTGTTTTTT. V gene TRBV5-1 combines with J gene TRBJ2-2, with TRBD1 matching over 7 bases. CDR3 length: 16 amino acids. The V and J ends lost 4 bases and 2 bases, in that order; junction bases with no gene match: 8. Germline CDR1 SGHRS, CDR2 YFSETQ.

The genes are TRBV4-2 and TRBJ1-4; no clear D. This CDR3 has 15 residues. Trimming took off 0 bases at V and 4 bases at J, with 9 bases between the two ends. Germline V gene lookup returns CDR1 LGHNA and CDR2 YNFKEQ. In DNA, the CDR3 is TGTGCCAGCAGCCAAGAGAGGCGGGGTAATGAAAAACTGTTTTTT. It yields the protein CASSQERRGNEKLFF.

J is TRBJ1-2 and V is TRBV7-5; no check of the table's D call, TRBD1, against the DNA was made. TRBV7-5 corresponds to a pseudogene. The CDR3 extends over 15 amino acids. In nucleotides, the CDR3 is TGTGCCAGAAGCTACCAGACCAGACAGGCGGATGGCTACACCTTC. Protein: CARSYQTRQADGYTF.

The chain carries TRBV7-3 and TRBJ2-5; the match to TRBD2 covers 8 bases. This CDR3 is 15 amino acids long. Trimming at V came to 1 base and at J to 0 bases, leaving 1 base not matched to a gene. In germline, CDR1 is SGHTA, CDR2 FQGTGA. CDR3 amino acids: CASSLIAGYQETQYF. CDR3 bases: TGTGCCAGCAGCTTAATAGCGGGGTACCAAGAGACCCAGTACTTC.

The CDR3 DNA sequence: TGTGCCTGGAGTGTACGCTCTCCTCGGTACGAGCAGTACTTC. Translating gives CAWSVRSPRYEQYF. The chain employs TRBV30 and TRBJ2-7; D remains ambiguous. Germline V gene lookup returns CDR1 GTSNPN and CDR2 SVGIG (reference sequence). The length of the CDR3 is 14 residues. The V and J ends lost 0 bases and 4 bases respectively, with 13 bases between them.